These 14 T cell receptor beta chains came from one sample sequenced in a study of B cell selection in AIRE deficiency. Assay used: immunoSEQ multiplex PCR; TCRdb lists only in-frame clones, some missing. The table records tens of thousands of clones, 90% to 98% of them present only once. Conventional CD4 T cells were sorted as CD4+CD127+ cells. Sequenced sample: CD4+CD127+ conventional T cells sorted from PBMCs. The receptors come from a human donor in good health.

The CDR3 protein is CASSAGTRHYEQYF. As DNA, the CDR3 is TGTGCCAGCAGCGCCGGGACCCGACATTACGAGCAGTACTTC. The rearrangement uses TRBV9 and TRBJ2-7; perhaps D is TRBD1 or TRBD2 (5 bases each). V was shortened by 3 bases and J by 4 bases, with 14 bases between the two germline ends. There are 14 residues in the CDR3. Germline lookup yields CDR1 SGDLS and CDR2 YYNGEE. Filled out from reference TRBV9 and TRBJ2-7, the complete variable domain reads DSGVTQTPKHLITATGQRVTLRCSPRSGDLSVYWYQQSLDQGLQFLIQYYNGEERAKGNILERFSAQQFPDLHSELNLSSLELGDSALYFCASSAGTRHYEQYFGPGTRLTVT.

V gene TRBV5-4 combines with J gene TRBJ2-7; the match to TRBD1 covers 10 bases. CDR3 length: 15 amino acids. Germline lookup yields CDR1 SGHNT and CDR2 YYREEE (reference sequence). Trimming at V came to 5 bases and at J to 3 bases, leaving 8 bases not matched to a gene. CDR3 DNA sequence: TGTGCCAGCAGTTCCAACCGGGACAGGGGCTACGAGCAGTACTTC. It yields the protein CASSSNRDRGYEQYF.

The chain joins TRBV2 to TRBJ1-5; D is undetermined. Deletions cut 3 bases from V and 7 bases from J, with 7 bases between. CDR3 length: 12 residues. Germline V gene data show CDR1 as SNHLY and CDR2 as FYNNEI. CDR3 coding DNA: TGTGCCAGCAGTGATTCGAAGCAGCCCCAGCATTTT. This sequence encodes CASSDSKQPQHF.

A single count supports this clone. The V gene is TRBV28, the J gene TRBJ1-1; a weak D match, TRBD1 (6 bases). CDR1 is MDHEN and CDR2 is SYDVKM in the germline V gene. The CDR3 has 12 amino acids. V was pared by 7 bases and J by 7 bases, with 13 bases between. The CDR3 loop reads CASIKQGIEAFF. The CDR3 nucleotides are TGTGCCAGCATCAAACAGGGAATTGAAGCTTTCTTT.

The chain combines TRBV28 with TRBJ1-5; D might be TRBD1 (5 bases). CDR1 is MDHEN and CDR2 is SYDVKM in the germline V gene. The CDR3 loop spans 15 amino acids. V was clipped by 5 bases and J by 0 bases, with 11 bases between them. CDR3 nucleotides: TGTGCCAGCAGTAGTGCGGGGGTTAGCAATCAGCCCCAGCATTTT. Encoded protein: CASSSAGVSNQPQHF.

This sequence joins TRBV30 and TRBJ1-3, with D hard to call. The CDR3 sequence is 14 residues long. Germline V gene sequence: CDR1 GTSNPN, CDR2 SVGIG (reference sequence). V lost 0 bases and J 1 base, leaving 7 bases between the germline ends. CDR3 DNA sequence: TGTGCCTGGAGTGTGTGGGGATCTGGAAACACCATATATTTT. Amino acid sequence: CAWSVWGSGNTIYF.

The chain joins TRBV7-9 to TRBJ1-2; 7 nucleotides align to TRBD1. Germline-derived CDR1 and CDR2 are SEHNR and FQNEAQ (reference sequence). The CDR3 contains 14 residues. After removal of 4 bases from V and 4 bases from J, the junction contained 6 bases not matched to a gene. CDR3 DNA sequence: TGTGCCAGCAGCTATCCTACAGGGGCCTATGGCTACACCTTC. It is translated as CASSYPTGAYGYTF.

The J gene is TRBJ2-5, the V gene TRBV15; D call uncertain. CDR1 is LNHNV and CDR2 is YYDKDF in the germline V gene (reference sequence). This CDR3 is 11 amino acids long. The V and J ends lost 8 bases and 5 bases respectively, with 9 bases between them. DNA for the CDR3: TGTGCCACCTCAGCATTTGAGACCCAGTACTTC. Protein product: CATSAFETQYF.

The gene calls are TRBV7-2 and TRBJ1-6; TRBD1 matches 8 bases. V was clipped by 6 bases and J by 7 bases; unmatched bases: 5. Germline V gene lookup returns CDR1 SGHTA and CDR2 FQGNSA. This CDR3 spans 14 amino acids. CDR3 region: CASRLDRGNSPLHF. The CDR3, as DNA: TGTGCCAGCAGACTCGACAGGGGCAATTCACCCCTCCACTTT.

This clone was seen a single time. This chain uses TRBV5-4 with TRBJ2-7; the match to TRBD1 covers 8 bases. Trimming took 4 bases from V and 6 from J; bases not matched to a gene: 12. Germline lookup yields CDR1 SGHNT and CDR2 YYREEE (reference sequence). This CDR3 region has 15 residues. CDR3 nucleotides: TGTGCCAGCAGCCAACCCGGGACAGGTTTGGGCGAGCAGTACTTC. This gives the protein CASSQPGTGLGEQYF. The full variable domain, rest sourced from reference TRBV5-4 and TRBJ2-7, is ETGVTQSPTHLIKTRGQQVTLRCSSQSGHNTVSWYQQALGQGPQFIFQYYREEENGRGNFPPRFSGLQFPNYSSELNVNALELDDSALYLCASSQPGTGLGEQYFGPGTRLTVT.

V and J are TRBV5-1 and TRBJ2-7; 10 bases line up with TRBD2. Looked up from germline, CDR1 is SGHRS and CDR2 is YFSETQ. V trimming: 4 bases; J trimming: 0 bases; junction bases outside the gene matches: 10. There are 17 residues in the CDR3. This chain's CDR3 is CASSHGLAGARSYEQYF. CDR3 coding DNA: TGCGCCAGCAGCCATGGGCTAGCGGGAGCGCGCTCCTACGAGCAGTACTTC.

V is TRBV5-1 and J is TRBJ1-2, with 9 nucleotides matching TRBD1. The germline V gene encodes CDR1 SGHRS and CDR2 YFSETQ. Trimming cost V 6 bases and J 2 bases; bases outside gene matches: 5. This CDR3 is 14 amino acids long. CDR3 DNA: TGCGCCAGCACGCGGACAGGGGTAAACTATGGCTACACCTTC. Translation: CASTRTGVNYGYTF.

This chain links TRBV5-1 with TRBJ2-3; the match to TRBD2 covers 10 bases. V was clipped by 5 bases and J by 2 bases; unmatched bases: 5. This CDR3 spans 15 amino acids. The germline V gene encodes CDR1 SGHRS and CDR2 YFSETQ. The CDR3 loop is CASRTSGTFTDTQYF. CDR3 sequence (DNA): TGCGCCAGCAGAACTAGCGGGACATTCACAGATACGCAGTATTTT. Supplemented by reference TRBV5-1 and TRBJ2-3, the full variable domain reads KAGVTQTPRYLIKTRGQQVTLSCSPISGHRSVSWYQQTPGQGLQFLFEYFSETQRNKGNFPGRFSGRQFSNSRSEMNVSTLELGDSALYLCASRTSGTFTDTQYFGPGTRLTVL.

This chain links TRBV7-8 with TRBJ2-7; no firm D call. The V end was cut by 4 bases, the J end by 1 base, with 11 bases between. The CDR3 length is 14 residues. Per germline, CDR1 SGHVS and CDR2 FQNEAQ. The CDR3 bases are TGTGCCAGCAGCTGGAAGGGCACATCCTACGAGCAGTACTTC. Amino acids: CASSWKGTSYEQYF.